Given below is one T cell receptor (beta chain) in context. In this sample, this clonotype turned up many times. The antigen it recognizes is unknown. No base quality information exists; no much larger clone differs at one position. Hyperthyroidism patients were aged 18 to 65 years and newly diagnosed, with disease duration of less than 2 months. Any patient with an uncontrolled infection, another autoimmune disease, pregnancy or lactation was excluded. Diagnoses relied on clinical symptoms, serum thyroxine and TRAb, thyroid ultrasound and orbital computed tomography. Blood from progressor patients was collected at the time of first diagnosis with hyperthyroidism, before any ophthalmopathy symptoms had appeared. PBMCs were isolated from about 9 ml of fresh peripheral blood by Ficoll-Paque density gradient centrifugation. Progressor patients were defined as those initially diagnosed with Graves' hyperthyroidism in whom ophthalmopathy developed during follow-up. Total RNA was extracted using Trizol reagent, and RNA quality was assessed on an Agilent 2100 Bioanalyzer.

TCR beta CDR3 regions were amplified from RNA transcripts. The TCR CDR3 was subjected to a first round of RT-PCR using the HTBI primer set and the Qiagen OneStep RT-PCR kit. The libraries were constructed in a second round of multiplex PCR and then size-selected and purified. Libraries were sequenced paired-end with 100 bp reads on an Illumina HiSeq2000. In the paper's pipeline: Raw data were processed with SOAPnuke, discarding reads with adapters, uncalled bases, mean Phred below 15, or no exact constant-primer or identifier match. High-quality paired reads were merged with COPE v1.2.5, and unique nucleotide sequences were defined as clonotypes. Clonotypes were aligned to IMGT TRBV, TRBD and TRBJ reference segments using MiTCR v1.1. Analysis was restricted to V-J combinations with a frequency above 0.0001, which covered 99% to 99.2% of repertoires. The TCS score was defined as the ratio of F50 (clonal expansion) to E x V (chaos), calculated using BLOSUM62-based TCRdist between CDR3 peptides within each V-J. Welch's t-statistics and random forest reduced roughly 540 V-J features to 10 to 15, which were used in a naive Bayes classifier (R e1071). The public reads were reprocessed in TCRdb via fastp at Q25 and MiXCR, keeping in-frame beta chains. Rows with a matching CDR3 protein are joined into one entry that keeps the most common DNA and genes. TCRdb, rather than the study authors, made the V and J calls. This sample comprises fewer than 900,000 distinct CDR3 sequences, over 15% of them detected only once. Around 17% of the sample belongs to the ten largest clones.

The data derive from a study of T cells in Graves' hyperthyroidism and ophthalmopathy (dated by TCRdb to about 2019). About the full investigation: Peripheral blood was collected at initial diagnosis, before any treatment. TCR V-J signatures able to tell the groups apart were searched for in a discovery cohort of approximately 95 patients, of whom 43 had Graves' ophthalmopathy and around 56 had stable Graves' hyperthyroidism. An independent validation cohort of around 19 hyperthyroidism patients and over 15 patients who later progressed to ophthalmopathy tested prospective prediction of ophthalmopathy. For training and testing, the roughly 93 patients in the discovery cohort were randomly divided in a 7:3 ratio. In several Graves' hyperthyroidism patients, the study also compared T-cell repertoires from thyroid tissue with T-cell repertoires from blood. Following sampling, methimazole starting at 30 mg daily was given to hyperthyroidism patients, and high-dose intravenous methylprednisolone was given to ophthalmopathy patients. TCR Vbeta CDR3 sequencing of 130 to 150 peripheral blood samples (more than 40 ophthalmopathy, around 80 hyperthyroidism and approximately 17 progressor patients) is reported in the paper.

Points the paper makes about the study in general: Ophthalmopathy was separated from stable hyperthyroidism by a 13 V-J signature model, with 85% to 90% sensitivity and approximately 81% specificity obtained in cross-validation and 80%/75% obtained in testing. Sample size was not statistically predetermined, and investigators were not blinded to group allocation. Blood samples also contained most of the expanded thyroid clonotypes (frequency above 0.001), which suggests that blood repertoires may reflect thyroid immune responses. In validation, progression to ophthalmopathy was predicted by the model with around 71% sensitivity and 72.22% specificity, a median of roughly six months before onset.

V is reduced by 4 bases and J by 7 bases, leaving a spacing of 13 bases between them. In the germline V gene (reference sequence), CDR1 corresponds to DFQATT and CDR2 to SNEGSKA. There are 12 amino acids in the CDR3, from cysteine to phenylalanine inclusive. The CDR3 DNA has 36 bases and is translated from base 1. This chain joins TRBV20-1 to TRBJ1-2; the best D guess is TRBD1, with 5 bases matching. The sequenced sample was blood. The clonotype originates from a woman in her forties or fifties with Graves' hyperthyroidism that later progressed to Graves' ophthalmopathy. The DNA sequence is given as TGCAGTGCTACGCAGGGCCACGGTGGCTACACCTTC. The encoded protein is CSATQGHGGYTF.